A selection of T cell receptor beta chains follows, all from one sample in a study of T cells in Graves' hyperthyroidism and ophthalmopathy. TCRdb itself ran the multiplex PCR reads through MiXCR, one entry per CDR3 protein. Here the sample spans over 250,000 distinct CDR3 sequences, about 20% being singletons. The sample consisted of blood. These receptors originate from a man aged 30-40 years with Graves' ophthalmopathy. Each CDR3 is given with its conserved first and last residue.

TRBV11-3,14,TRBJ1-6,CASSTAGIQSPLRF
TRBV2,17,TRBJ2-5,CASRSLRTGPSAETQYF
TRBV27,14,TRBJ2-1,CASTLTSGGNEQFF
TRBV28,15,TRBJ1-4,CASSLNVRDNEKLFF
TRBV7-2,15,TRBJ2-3,CASSTGYGNTDTQYF
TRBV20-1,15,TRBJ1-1,CSARDPWAAHTEAFF
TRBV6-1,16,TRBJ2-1,CASTPRGGLSYNEQFF
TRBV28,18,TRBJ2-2,CASSPPGGRGGSTGELFF
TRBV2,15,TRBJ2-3,CASRGGSGITDTQYF
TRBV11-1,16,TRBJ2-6,CASSSWGLLGANVLTF
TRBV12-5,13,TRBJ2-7,CASGLSSPYEQYF
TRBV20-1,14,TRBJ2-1,CSAREGGRIHEQFF
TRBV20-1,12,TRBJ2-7,CSARPGGYEQYF
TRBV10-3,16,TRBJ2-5,CASRQATGGYQETQYF
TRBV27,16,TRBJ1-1,CASSSPPDTTNTEAFF
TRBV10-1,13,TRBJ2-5,CASGEDRGETQYF
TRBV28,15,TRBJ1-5,CASRKDRPSNQPQHF
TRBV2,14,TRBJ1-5,CASSLEASNQPQHF
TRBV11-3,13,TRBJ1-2,CASRRTPFYGYTF
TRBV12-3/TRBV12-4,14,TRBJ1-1,CASRSGPRNTEAFF
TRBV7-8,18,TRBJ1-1,CASSFTAGLWGLNTEAFF
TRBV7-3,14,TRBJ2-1,CASSLSLAGGEQFF
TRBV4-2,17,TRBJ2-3,CASSQGVSPEPTDTQYF
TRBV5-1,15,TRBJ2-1,CASSLVSGLTTEQFF
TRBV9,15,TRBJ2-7,CASSVGDFSSYEQYF
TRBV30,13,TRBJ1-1,CAWSALGPTEAFF
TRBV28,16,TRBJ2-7,CASSFEVAGLIYEQYF
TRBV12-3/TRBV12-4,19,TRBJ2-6,CASSSNWGQGASGANVLTF
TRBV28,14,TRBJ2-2,CASSLRAITGELFF
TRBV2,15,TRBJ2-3,CASEGAGGPTDTQYF
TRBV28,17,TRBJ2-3,CASSPHSSVRGTDTQYF
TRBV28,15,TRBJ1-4,CASSWRGQGGEKLFF
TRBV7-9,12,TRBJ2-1,CASSRGAGEQFF
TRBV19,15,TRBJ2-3,CASNSGKGVPDTQYF
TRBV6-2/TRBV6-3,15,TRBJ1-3,CASNDRDYSGNTIYF
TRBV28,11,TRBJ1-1,CAIAGNTEAFF
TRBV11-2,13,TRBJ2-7,CASSLVQSGEQYF
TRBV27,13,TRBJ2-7,CASSWGRAGEQYF
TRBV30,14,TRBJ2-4,CARSQGHGKNIQYF
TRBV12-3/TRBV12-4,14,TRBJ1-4,CASSSVGRGEKLFF
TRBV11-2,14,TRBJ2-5,CASALENPQETQYF
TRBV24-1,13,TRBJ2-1,CATRPRVGNEQFF
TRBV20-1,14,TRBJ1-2,CSARDLGTGDGYTF
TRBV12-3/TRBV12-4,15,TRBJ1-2,CASSPRDRGDYGYTF
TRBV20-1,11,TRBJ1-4,CSAQGGEKLFF
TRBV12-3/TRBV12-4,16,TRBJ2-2,CASSDGQVVDTGELFF
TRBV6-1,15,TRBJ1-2,CASTAGGEATGGYTF
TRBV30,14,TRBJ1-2,CACTQGGNFGGYTF
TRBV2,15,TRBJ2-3,CASTPEREDTDTQYF
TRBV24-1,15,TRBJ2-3,CATSDLQSRGTTQYF
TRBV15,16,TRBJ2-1,CATSRDRAGGRNEQFF
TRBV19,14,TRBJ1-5,CASSIRGGRQPQHF
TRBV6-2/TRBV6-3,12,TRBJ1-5,CASSYPQKSQHF
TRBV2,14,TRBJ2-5,CASSELRGGETQYF
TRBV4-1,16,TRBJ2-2,CASSQDWAGDTGELFF
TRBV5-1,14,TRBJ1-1,CASTDHRVNTEAFF
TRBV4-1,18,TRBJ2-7,CASSQELVGRGYADEQYF